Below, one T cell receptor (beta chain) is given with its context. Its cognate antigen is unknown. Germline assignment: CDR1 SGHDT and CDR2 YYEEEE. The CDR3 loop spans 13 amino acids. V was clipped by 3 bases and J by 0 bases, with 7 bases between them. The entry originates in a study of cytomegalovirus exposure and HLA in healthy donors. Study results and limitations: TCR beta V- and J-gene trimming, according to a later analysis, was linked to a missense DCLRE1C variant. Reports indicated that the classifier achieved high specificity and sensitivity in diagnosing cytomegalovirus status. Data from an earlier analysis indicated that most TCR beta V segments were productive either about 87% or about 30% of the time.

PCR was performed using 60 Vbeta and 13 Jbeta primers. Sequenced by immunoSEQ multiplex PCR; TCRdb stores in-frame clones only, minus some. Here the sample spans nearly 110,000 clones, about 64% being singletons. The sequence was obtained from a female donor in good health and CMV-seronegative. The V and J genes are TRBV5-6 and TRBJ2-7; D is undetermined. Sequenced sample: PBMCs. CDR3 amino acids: CASSSGSSYEQYF. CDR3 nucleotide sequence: TGTGCCAGCAGCTCGGGTAGCTCCTACGAGCAGTACTTC. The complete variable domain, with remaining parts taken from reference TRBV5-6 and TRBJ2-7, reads DAGVTQSPTHLIKTRGQQVTLRCSPKSGHDTVSWYQQALGQGPQFIFQYYEEEERQRGNFPDRFSGHQFPNYSSELNVNALLLGDSALYLCASSSGSSYEQYFGPGTRLTVT.